One sample yielded the 3 T cell receptor beta chains listed below, sequenced in a study of T cell responses to AZD1222 COVID-19 vaccine. Profiled with immunoSEQ multiplex PCR; TCRdb holds only in-frame clones, not every one. The table has about 120,000 clones, around 90% seen once; the top ten hold approximately 8.4%. The specimen comprised peripheral blood, sampled on day 0 of AZD1222 vaccination. The receptor source for this set is an adult in good health.

The rearrangement uses TRBV19 and TRBJ2-1; 9 nucleotides line up with TRBD2. This CDR3 contains 15 residues. The germline CDR1 and CDR2 sequences are LNHDA and SQIVND (reference sequence). V gave up 10 bases and J gave up 8 bases; unmatched junction bases: 15. The CDR3 sequence: CATSRRREGLYEQFF. In DNA, the CDR3 is TGTGCCACCAGCAGGAGGCGGGAGGGCCTCTATGAGCAGTTCTTC.

The chain links TRBV5-1 to TRBJ2-7, with 7 nucleotides matching TRBD2. The CDR3 runs 15 residues. Germline V gene data show CDR1 as SGHRS and CDR2 as YFSETQ. V lost 0 bases and J lost 0; bases outside the gene matches: 3. The DNA for the CDR3 is TGCGCCAGCAGCTTGGTGGGCGGGAGCTCCTACGAGCAGTACTTC. Residues: CASSLVGGSSYEQYF.

The chain combines TRBV12-5 with TRBJ2-5; D tentatively fits TRBD1 or TRBD2 (5 bases each). The germline V and J ends were trimmed by 2 bases and 6 bases, with 10 bases remaining between them. The CDR3 is made up of 13 amino acids. Germline V gene lookup returns CDR1 LGHNT and CDR2 FRNRAP. CDR3 sequence reads: CASGLFQGQTQYF. The CDR3 DNA reads TGTGCTAGTGGTTTGTTCCAGGGACAGACCCAGTACTTC.